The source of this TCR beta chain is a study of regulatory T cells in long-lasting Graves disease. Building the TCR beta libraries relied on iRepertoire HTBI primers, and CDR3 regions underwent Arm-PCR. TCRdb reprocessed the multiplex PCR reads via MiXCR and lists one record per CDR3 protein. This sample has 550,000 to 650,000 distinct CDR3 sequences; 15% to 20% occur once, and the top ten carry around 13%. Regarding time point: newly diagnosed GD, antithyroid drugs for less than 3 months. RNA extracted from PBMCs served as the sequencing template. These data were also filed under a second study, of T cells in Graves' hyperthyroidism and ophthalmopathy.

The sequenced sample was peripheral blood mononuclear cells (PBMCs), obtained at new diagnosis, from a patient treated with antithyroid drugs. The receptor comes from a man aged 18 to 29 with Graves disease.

The CDR3 DNA reads TGTGCCAGCAGCCGCCCCGGACTAGCGAAAGAGACCCAGTACTTC. Translated: CASSRPGLAKETQYF. This chain uses TRBV12-3 or TRBV12-4 with TRBJ2-5; 9 bases are a match to TRBD2. Germline trimming cut 6 bases from V and 3 bases from J; bases unmatched to any gene: 8. CDR3 length: 15 amino acids.